This T cell receptor (beta chain) emerged from a study of B cell selection in AIRE deficiency. TCRdb keeps only in-frame clones here, not all; method: immunoSEQ multiplex PCR. Seen here are under 30,000 clones, around 95% observed once, and the top ten hold roughly 0.22%. Sorting defined conventional CD4 T cells as CD4+CD127+. The CDR3 is 18 amino acids. V trimming: 2 bases; J trimming: 4 bases; junction bases outside the gene matches: 13. Germline loops: CDR1 MGHDK, CDR2 SYGVNS. The sequenced sample consisted of CD4+CD127+ conventional T cells sorted from PBMCs. V gene TRBV25-1 combines with J gene TRBJ1-3, with TRBD1 matching 8 bases. This clonotype was sampled from a human donor in good health. CDR3 loop: CASSEPEHQGATGNTIYF. CDR3 nucleotide sequence: TGTGCCAGCAGTGAACCCGAACATCAGGGGGCAACGGGAAACACCATATATTTT.